This T cell receptor (beta chain) was recorded in a study of blood T cell repertoires in COVID-19. Study-wide context: COVID-19 samples, acute and convalescent, were from the United States, Italy and Spain. From T cells, B-cell-depleted T cells, or PBMCs came the material, which was cDNA or gDNA.

In the study's own analysis: Nucleated cell counts were estimated from reference gene primer amplification. Sequenced by immunoSEQ multiplex PCR; TCRdb stores in-frame clones only, minus some. The D gene and trimming were derived from the DNA, and the V and J assignments and clone size from that table. This table has about 170,000 clones, around four fifths appearing once. This CDR3 has 16 amino acids. After removal of 6 bases from V and 5 bases from J, the junction contained 14 bases not matched to a gene. CDR1 and CDR2 from the germline V gene are MDHEN and SYDVKM. Participants came from some 26 US areas, aged about 18 to 100 years.

Sequenced material: PBMCs or T cells enriched from blood (not recorded which). This chain links TRBV28 with TRBJ1-2; 8 bases match TRBD1. The source is a woman aged 45-65 years in a cohort exposed to, infected with or recovered from COVID-19 (not recorded which). The CDR3, as DNA: TGTGCCAGCAGACTGGCGAGGCAGGGGGCGGGTTATGGCTACACCTTC. This sequence encodes CASRLARQGAGYGYTF.